The present TCR beta chain was sequenced within a study of T cells in Graves' hyperthyroidism and ophthalmopathy. Findings and limits, study-wide: Before onset, ophthalmopathy was predicted by the model a median roughly 6.4 months earlier. By a 13 V-J model, ophthalmopathy was set apart from stable hyperthyroidism. Blood held most thyroid clonotypes expanded above 0.001 frequency.

Concerning this clonotype itself: The target antigen is unknown.

Amplified regions were TCR beta CDR3 sequences from RNA transcripts. The primer set for the first-round RT-PCR of the TCR CDR3 was HTBI. TCRdb reprocessed the multiplex PCR reads with MiXCR, giving one entry per CDR3 protein. The sample includes roughly 570,000 distinct CDR3 sequences, about 15% of them seen just once. The CDR3 is made up of 16 amino acids. Trimming cost V 2 bases and J 6 bases; bases outside gene matches: 3. Germline lookup yields CDR1 MDHEN and CDR2 SYDVKM. The source material was blood. The TCR was taken from a woman between 25 and 40 years old with Graves' hyperthyroidism. The chain recombines TRBV28 with TRBJ2-1; 14 bases map to TRBD2. CDR3 residues: CASSLPTSGGANEQFF. The DNA for the CDR3 is TGTGCCAGCAGTTTACCGACTAGCGGGGGGGCCAATGAGCAGTTCTTC.